Following are 11 T cell receptor beta chains from one sample sequenced in a study of T cell changes during pregnancy in multiple sclerosis. Sequencing was performed with immunoSEQ multiplex PCR; in TCRdb, only in-frame clones are kept and a portion is missing. Counted here are 65,000 to 85,000 clones, roughly 93% occurring once; the ten biggest clones make up roughly 1.4%. This material consisted of peripheral blood, taken in the third trimester of pregnancy. These TCRs come from a female donor with multiple sclerosis, enrolled in a pregnancy study.

The rearrangement joins TRBV4-1 to TRBJ2-5; D is perhaps TRBD2 (6 bases). This CDR3 region has 16 residues. Germline CDR1 and CDR2: MGHRA and YSYEKL. V gave up 6 bases and J gave up 4 bases, with 21 bases separating them. For the CDR3, the DNA is TGCGCCAGCAGACGATTCTTCGCCGGGGGAGGAGAGACCCAGTACTTC. Protein: CASRRFFAGGGETQYF.

CDR3 bases: TGCGCCAGCAGCTTAACAGGGAGGGAAGATACGCAGTATTTT. It encodes CASSLTGREDTQYF. This rearrangement joins TRBV5-1 to TRBJ2-3; D is perhaps TRBD2 (7 bases). The CDR3 length is 14 residues. Germline V gene lookup returns CDR1 SGHRS and CDR2 YFSETQ. Trimming pared 2 bases from V and 5 bases from J, leaving 12 bases between.

The chain is built from TRBV6-1 and TRBJ1-5; D remains ambiguous. The germline V gene encodes CDR1 MNHNS and CDR2 SASEGT. V was shortened by 1 base and J by 8 bases, with 12 bases between the two germline ends. The CDR3 is 14 amino acids. The CDR3 here is CASSEVGGLEPQHF. The CDR3 region has the DNA TGTGCCAGCAGTGAAGTTGGAGGGTTGGAGCCCCAGCATTTT.

V and J are TRBV6-5 and TRBJ2-5; D gene ambiguous. The CDR3 loop spans 11 amino acids. CDR1 is MNHEY, CDR2 SVGAGI, per germline. Trimming shortened V by 5 bases and J by 2 bases, and 3 bases separated the two germline ends. CDR3 bases: TGTGCCAGCAGTCAACAAGAGACCCAGTACTTC. Translating it yields CASSQQETQYF.

The chain employs TRBV18 and TRBJ1-5; 7 bases fit TRBD1. The V gene end was trimmed by 5 bases and the J gene end by 7 bases; junction bases not matched to a gene: 2. The germline CDR1 and CDR2 sequences are KGHSH and LQKENI. The CDR3 has 12 residues. The CDR3: CASSGDSQPQHF. The CDR3 DNA reads TGTGCCAGCTCAGGGGACAGCCAGCCCCAGCATTTT. Filled out from reference TRBV18 and TRBJ1-5, the complete variable domain reads NAGVMQNPRHLVRRRGQEARLRCSPMKGHSHVYWYRQLPEEGLKFMVYLQKENIIDESGMPKERFSAEFPKEGPSILRIQQVVRGDSAAYFCASSGDSQPQHFGDGTRLSIL.

The chain recombines TRBV10-3 with TRBJ1-3; tentatively, D is TRBD1 (6 bases). Germline V gene data show CDR1 as ENHRY and CDR2 as SYGVKD. Trimming took 6 bases from V and 0 from J, leaving 9 bases between them. The CDR3 is made up of 14 amino acids. The DNA of the CDR3 is TGTGCCATCAGAACAGGGAGCTCTGGAAACACCATATATTTT. Protein sequence: CAIRTGSSGNTIYF.

The J gene is TRBJ1-5, the V gene TRBV5-1; no clear D. Germline CDR1 and CDR2: SGHRS and YFSETQ. This CDR3 is built from 13 residues. Trimming took off 5 bases at V and 12 bases at J, with 18 bases between the two ends. CDR3 DNA sequence: TGCGCCAGCAGAGCCGACCGGGGAGGATACCAGCATTTT. Its translation: CASRADRGGYQHF.

The gene calls are TRBV7-3 and TRBJ2-1, with TRBD2 as a possible D gene (6 bases). The germline gives CDR1 SGHTA, CDR2 FQGTGA. The CDR3 extends over 14 amino acids. Trimming removed 5 bases at V and 0 bases at J, with 8 bases between. This chain's CDR3 is CASSPTSSYNEQFF. CDR3 bases: TGTGCCAGCAGCCCGACTAGCTCCTACAATGAGCAGTTCTTC.

The genes are TRBV5-6 and TRBJ1-3; possible D gene TRBD1, 6 bases. V was trimmed by 0 bases and J by 7 bases, leaving 8 bases between them. Looked up from germline, CDR1 is SGHDT and CDR2 is YYEEEE. This CDR3 is built from 13 residues. This CDR3 is CASSLGQVNTIYF. CDR3 sequence (DNA): TGTGCCAGCAGCTTGGGACAGGTTAACACCATATATTTT.

CDR3 in DNA: TGTGCCAGCAGTGACCAGGGCGGTGGATCACCCCTCCACTTT. As protein: CASSDQGGGSPLHF. The genes are TRBV2 and TRBJ1-6; weak D call: TRBD1 (5 bases). The CDR3 is made up of 14 amino acids. Trimming stripped 3 bases from V and 10 bases from J, with 13 bases between. The germline CDR1 and CDR2 sequences are SNHLY and FYNNEI.

CDR3 sequence: CASSSRTDRITEAFF. The CDR3 DNA reads TGTGCCAGCAGCTCTCGAACGGACAGGATCACTGAAGCTTTCTTT. The chain joins TRBV9 to TRBJ1-1; 7 bases line up with TRBD1. J gave up 4 bases and V 4 bases, and 10 bases lay outside the gene matches. CDR1 and CDR2 from the germline V gene are SGDLS and YYNGEE. There are 15 residues in the CDR3.